One T cell receptor (beta chain) is described in this entry. The sample belongs to a study of blood T cell repertoires in COVID-19. About the study: Acute and convalescent COVID-19 specimens originated in the United States, Italy and Spain. Sample material is recorded as cDNA or gDNA derived from T cells, B-cell-depleted T cells, or PBMCs.

As handled by the study authors: Amplified reference gene primers provided the basis for estimating nucleated cell counts. Using immunoSEQ multiplex PCR, the repertoire was profiled, and TCRdb retains in-frame clones only, with some absent. The DNA gave D and trimming, while V, J and clone size come from that table. The sample lists roughly 95,000 clones; more than 75% were seen once. Per the germline V gene, CDR1 is SGHTA and CDR2 is FQGNSA. The CDR3 is made up of 15 amino acids. Trimming at V came to 5 bases and at J to 2 bases, leaving 6 bases not matched to a gene. This receptor was obtained from a man older than 75 with acute or convalescent COVID-19. J is TRBJ2-7 and V is TRBV7-2, with 10 positions matching TRBD1. Sequences were obtained from peripheral blood. The CDR3 is CASSPRTGGAYEQYF. DNA for the CDR3: TGTGCCAGCAGCCCTAGGACAGGGGGGGCCTACGAGCAGTACTTC.